This TCR beta chain was recovered during a study of cytomegalovirus exposure and HLA in healthy donors. Study outcomes and limitations: Three CMV-associated chains were confirmed in vitro to be specific for CMV antigens. TCR sequences were mostly rare, though some public TCRs occurred in many donors.

The study sampled nominally healthy donors, though unrecorded immune exposures were likely. Deletions cut 0 bases from V and 3 bases from J, with 9 bases between. This CDR3 has 14 amino acids. The germline CDR1 and CDR2 sequences are SGHRS and YFSETQ. Primers included in the PCR were 60 Vbeta and 13 Jbeta primers. As handled by the study authors: As a later analysis found, there were around 86 million unique TCR beta chains, of which about 10 million were shared. TCRdb's copy holds only in-frame clones and misses some; the assay was immunoSEQ multiplex PCR. V and J calls and clone size come straight from that table; D and trimming were deduced from the DNA. The repertoire holds roughly 130,000 clones, with about two thirds as singletons. Concerning this clone: Its antigen is unidentified.

Material: PBMCs. The rearrangement joins TRBV5-1 to TRBJ1-2, with a weak D call TRBD1 (5 bases). This clonotype was obtained from a human donor in good health. The CDR3 DNA sequence: TGCGCCAGCAGCTTGGCCTTAGGGGACTATGGCTACACCTTC. Amino acid sequence: CASSLALGDYGYTF.